This T cell receptor beta chain was captured by sequencing in a study of regulatory T cells in long-lasting Graves disease. Study-wide results and caveats: More public clonotypes were shared by persistent patients (around 3,000) than by new patients (fewer than 1,000). Not thyroid tissue but only peripheral blood was studied. With persistent disease, TRBV28, TRBJ1-2 and TRBJ2-5 were the favored segments.

This clonotype was counted many times. The antigen is unknown. Looked up from germline, CDR1 is SGHVS and CDR2 is FQNEAQ. V was pared by 3 bases and J by 4 bases, with 7 bases of the junction left unmatched. The CDR3 has 16 residues. The time point: persistent/refractory GD, antithyroid drugs over 5 years with positive TRAb. There was RNA extracted from PBMCs, and the TCR library was made from it. CDR3-region Arm-PCR and iRepertoire HTBI primers produced the TCR beta libraries. One entry per CDR3 protein, called by TCRdb with MiXCR from the multiplex PCR reads. The table has fewer than 600,000 distinct CDR3 sequences, under 25% seen once.

The TCR was taken from a female donor with Graves disease. The sample was peripheral blood mononuclear cells (PBMCs), taken when the disease was refractory, from a patient treated with antithyroid drugs. The V and J genes are TRBV7-8 and TRBJ2-7; 12 bases align to TRBD2. CDR3 coding DNA: TGTGCCAGCAGCTTCCGGGTCGGACTAGCGGGATACGAGCAGTACTTC. Its translation: CASSFRVGLAGYEQYF.